This TCR beta chain was recorded in a study of T cells in Graves' hyperthyroidism and ophthalmopathy. Study information: Specimen type is peripheral blood, collected at initial diagnosis prior to any treatment. General observations from the study: Blood samples included most of the expanded thyroid clonotypes exceeding 0.001. Classification by a 13 V-J model distinguished ophthalmopathy from stable hyperthyroidism. The model identified upcoming ophthalmopathy a median approximately 6.5 months ahead of onset.

Worth noting for this clonotype: Its antigen is still unknown. Germline and junction disagree at one end, which may indicate a read error.

Amplification of TCR beta CDR3 regions used RNA as the template. Primed by the HTBI set, a first-round RT-PCR was run on the TCR CDR3. TCRdb redid the calling of the multiplex PCR reads with MiXCR, one entry per CDR3 protein. The data hold about 600,000 distinct CDR3 sequences, with approximately 15% observed a single time. The sample was blood. The clonotype was recovered from a woman between 18 and 29 years old with Graves' ophthalmopathy.

In nucleotides, the CDR3 is TGTGCCAGCAGCCTAGCCCCGGAGTCACTGTTTTTT. Protein sequence: CASSLAPESLFF. The V and J genes are TRBV7-9 and TRBJ1-4; D remains unclear. The CDR3 loop spans 12 amino acids. Germline CDR1 SEHNR, CDR2 FQNEAQ (reference sequence).